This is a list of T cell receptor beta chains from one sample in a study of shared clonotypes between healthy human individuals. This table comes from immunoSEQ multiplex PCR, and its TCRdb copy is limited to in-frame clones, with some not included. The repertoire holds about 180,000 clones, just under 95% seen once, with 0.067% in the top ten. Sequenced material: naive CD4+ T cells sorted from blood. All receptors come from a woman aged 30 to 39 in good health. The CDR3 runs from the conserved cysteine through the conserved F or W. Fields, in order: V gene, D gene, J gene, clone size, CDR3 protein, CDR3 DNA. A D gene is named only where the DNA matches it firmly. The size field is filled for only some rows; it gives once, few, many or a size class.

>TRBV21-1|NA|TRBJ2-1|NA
CASSKASGKVREFNEQFF
TGTGCCAGCAGCAAAGCTTCAGGGAAGGTCCGGGAGTTCAATGAGCAGTTCTTC
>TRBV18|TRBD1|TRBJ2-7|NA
CASSLRQGTYEQYF
TGTGCCAGCTCATTAAGACAGGGAACCTACGAGCAGTACTTC
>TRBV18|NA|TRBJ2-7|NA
CASSPPGGSEYF
TGTGCCAGCTCACCACCTGGAGGCTCGGAGTACTTC
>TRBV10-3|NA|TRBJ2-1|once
CATMPWVENEQFF
TGTGCCACGATGCCATGGGTGGAGAATGAGCAGTTCTTC
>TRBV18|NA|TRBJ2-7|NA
CASSPPSYEQYF
TGTGCCAGCTCACCCCCCTCCTACGAGCAGTACTTC
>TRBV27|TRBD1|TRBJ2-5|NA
CASSVRDRVETQYF
TGTGCCAGCAGTGTTCGGGACAGGGTTGAGACCCAGTACTTC
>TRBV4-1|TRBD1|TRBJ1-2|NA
CASSRTGDYGYTF
TGCGCCAGCAGCCGGACAGGGGACTATGGCTACACCTTC
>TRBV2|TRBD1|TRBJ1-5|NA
CASSFHGQGSNQPQHF
TGTGCCAGCAGTTTTCATGGACAGGGTAGCAATCAGCCCCAGCATTTT
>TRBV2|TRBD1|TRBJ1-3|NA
CASSEADFGGRGRVGNTIYF
TGTGCCAGCAGTGAAGCGGACTTTGGGGGCAGGGGGCGAGTTGGAAACACCATATATTTT
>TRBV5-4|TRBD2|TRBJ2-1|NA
CASSNGGSQYNEQFF
TGTGCCAGCAGCAATGGCGGGAGCCAGTACAATGAGCAGTTCTTC
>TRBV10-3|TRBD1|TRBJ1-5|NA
CAISESRGTGDQPQHF
TGTGCCATCAGTGAGTCGAGGGGGACAGGGGATCAGCCCCAGCATTTT
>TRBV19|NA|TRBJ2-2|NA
CASSIRQTANTGELFF
TGTGCCAGTAGTATTAGACAAACGGCGAACACCGGGGAGCTGTTTTTT
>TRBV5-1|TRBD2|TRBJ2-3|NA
CASSLGLAGSSNTQYF
TGCGCCAGCAGCTTAGGACTAGCGGGGTCCTCAAATACGCAGTATTTT
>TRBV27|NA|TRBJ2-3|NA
CASSFSSVTDTQYF
TGTGCCAGCAGTTTTTCCAGCGTAACAGATACGCAGTATTTT
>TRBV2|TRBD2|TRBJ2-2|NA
CATAGTSMGTGELFF
TGTGCCACCGCCGGGACTAGCATGGGCACCGGGGAGCTGTTTTTT
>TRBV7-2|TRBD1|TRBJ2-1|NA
CASSWTGKEGEQFF
TGTGCCAGCAGCTGGACAGGGAAAGAGGGTGAGCAGTTCTTC
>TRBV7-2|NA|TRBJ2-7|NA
CASSLVTGSYEQYF
TGTGCCAGCAGCTTAGTAACAGGGTCCTACGAGCAGTACTTC
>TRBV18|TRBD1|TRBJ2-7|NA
CASSPFGTGAYEQYF
TGTGCCAGCTCACCTTTTGGGACAGGGGCGTACGAGCAGTACTTC
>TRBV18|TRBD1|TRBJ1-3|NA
CASSSGQRRNTIYF
TGTGCCAGCTCGTCGGGACAGAGACGAAACACCATATATTTT
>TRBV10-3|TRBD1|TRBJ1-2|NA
CAISAPDRGGGYGYTF
TGTGCCATCAGTGCCCCGGACAGGGGCGGTGGCTATGGCTACACCTTC
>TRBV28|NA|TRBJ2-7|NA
CASSLGVYEQYF
TGTGCCAGCAGTTTGGGTGTGTACGAGCAGTACTTC
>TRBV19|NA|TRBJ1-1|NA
CASTPTGQGHTEAFF
TGTGCCAGTACTCCAACGGGGCAGGGCCACACTGAAGCTTTCTTT
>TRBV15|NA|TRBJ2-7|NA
CATSRAGAPSYEQYF
TGTGCCACCAGCAGAGCAGGAGCCCCCTCCTACGAGCAGTACTTC
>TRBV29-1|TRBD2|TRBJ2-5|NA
CSVETSPGVETQYF
TGCAGCGTTGAGACTAGCCCGGGAGTGGAGACCCAGTACTTC
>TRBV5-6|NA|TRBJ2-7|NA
CASSLWGVEQYF
TGTGCCAGCAGCTTGTGGGGGGTGGAGCAGTACTTC
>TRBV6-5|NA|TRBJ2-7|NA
CASSYATGASYEQYF
TGTGCCAGCAGTTACGCGACGGGAGCCTCCTACGAGCAGTACTTC
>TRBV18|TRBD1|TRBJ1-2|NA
CASSPGGAGGGGYTF
TGTGCCAGCTCCCCAGGCGGGGCAGGGGGTGGCGGCTACACCTTC
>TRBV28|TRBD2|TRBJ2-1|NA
CASINSGSLYNEQFF
TGTGCCAGCATTAACAGCGGGAGTCTTTACAATGAGCAGTTCTTC
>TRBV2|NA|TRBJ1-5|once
CASSRQGYQPQHF
TGTGCCAGCAGTCGGCAGGGCTATCAGCCCCAGCATTTT
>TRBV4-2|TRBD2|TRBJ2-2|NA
CASSQDQASGSFNTGELFF
TGTGCCAGCAGCCAAGATCAGGCTAGCGGGAGTTTTAACACCGGGGAGCTGTTTTTT
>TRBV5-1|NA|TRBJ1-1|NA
CASSSLGPNTEAFF
TGCGCCAGCAGCTCATTGGGCCCGAACACTGAAGCTTTCTTT
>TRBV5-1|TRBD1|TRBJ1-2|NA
CASSGTGNPSYGYTF
TGCGCCAGCAGCGGGACAGGTAACCCGAGCTATGGCTACACCTTC
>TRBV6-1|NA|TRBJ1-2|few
CASSEQKYGYTF
TGTGCCAGCAGTGAACAGAAGTATGGCTACACCTTC
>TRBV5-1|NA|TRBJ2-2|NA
CASSLGVPAAGELFF
TGCGCCAGCAGCTTGGGGGTTCCGGCCGCCGGGGAGCTGTTTTTT
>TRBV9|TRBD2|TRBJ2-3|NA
CASSVATASGELTDTQYF
TGTGCCAGCAGCGTAGCTACGGCTAGCGGGGAACTCACAGATACGCAGTATTTT
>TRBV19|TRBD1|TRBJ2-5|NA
CASSPGQGPPQQYF
TGTGCCAGTAGTCCCGGACAGGGCCCGCCCCAGCAGTACTTC
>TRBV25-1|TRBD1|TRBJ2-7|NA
CASHPSHRGEQYF
TGTGCCAGCCATCCAAGCCACAGGGGCGAGCAGTACTTC
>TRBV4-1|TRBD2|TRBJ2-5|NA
CASSPRPPELAGETQYF
TGCGCCAGCAGCCCCAGACCCCCCGAGCTAGCGGGAGAGACCCAGTACTTC
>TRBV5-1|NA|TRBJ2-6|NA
CASSLGETTLSTGANVLTF
TGCGCCAGCAGCTTGGGAGAGACAACATTATCTACCGGGGCCAACGTCCTGACTTTC
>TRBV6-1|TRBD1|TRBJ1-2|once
CASRRQGYGYTF
TGTGCCAGCCGCCGACAGGGATATGGCTACACCTTC
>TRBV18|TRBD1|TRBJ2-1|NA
CASSPQEGTGGNNEQFF
TGTGCCAGCTCACCACAGGAAGGGACAGGGGGCAACAATGAGCAGTTCTTC